This T cell receptor (beta chain) was obtained from a study of graft-versus-host responses after intestinal transplantation. The overall study: Recipients were given multivisceral, liver-intestinal, or isolated intestinal transplants. After anti-thymocyte globulin induction, recipients took tacrolimus and steroids for 3 to 4 years.

This CDR3 contains 15 residues. Germline lookup yields CDR1 LGHNA and CDR2 YNFKEQ. The V and J ends lost 1 base and 0 bases respectively, with 9 bases between them. Turning to this clone: Its antigen is unknown.

The method was immunoSEQ multiplex PCR; TCRdb's version includes in-frame clones alone and lacks a portion of them. The data show 86,000 or so clones, with 75% to 95% seen just once and roughly 6% held by the top ten. Regarding the study as a whole: Researchers found peak circulating GvH clone levels linked to early post-transplant HvG declines. The marrow of recipients harbored GvH clones, and ileum or blood showed some of them first.

Sequences were derived from unstimulated CD8+ T cells sorted from spleen or lymph node cells, sampled before intestinal transplant. The gene calls are TRBV4-2 and TRBJ2-5, with D uncertain. This receptor was obtained from a human donor who received an intestinal transplant. CDR3 DNA sequence: TGTGCCAGCAGCCAAGGGGGAACGGACCAAGAGACCCAGTACTTC. Protein: CASSQGGTDQETQYF.